This is a list of T cell receptor beta chains from one sample in a study of blood T cell repertoires in COVID-19. This table comes from immunoSEQ multiplex PCR, and its TCRdb copy is limited to in-frame clones, with some not included. The top ten hold about 12% of the sample, which has about 130,000 clones, almost 85% seen once. The sequenced material came from peripheral blood. These receptors came from a woman aged 25 to 39 who had recovered from COVID-19. Both conserved end residues are part of each CDR3. A D gene is named only where the DNA matches it firmly. Clone size is not always given. Where it is, it says once, few, many or a class for expanded clones.

J: TRBJ1-3; V: TRBV27; length: 11; size: .; D: .; CDR3: CASSGGNTIYF; DNA: TGTGCCAGCTCAGGGGGAAACACCATATATTTT
J: TRBJ1-1; V: TRBV5-5; length: 14; size: once; D: TRBD1; CDR3: CASSPTGGDTEAFF; DNA: TGTGCCAGCAGCCCTACAGGGGGGGACACTGAAGCTTTCTTT
J: TRBJ2-7; V: TRBV27; length: 13; size: .; D: .; CDR3: CASSFRINYEQYF; DNA: TGTGCCAGCAGCTTCCGTATTAACTACGAGCAGTACTTC
J: TRBJ2-6; V: TRBV3-1/TRBV3-2; length: 18; size: .; D: TRBD1; CDR3: CASSARGTGKSGANVLTF; DNA: TGTGCCAGCAGCGCCCGCGGGACAGGGAAATCTGGGGCCAACGTCCTGACTTTC
J: TRBJ2-1; V: TRBV6-6; length: 12; size: .; D: .; CDR3: CASNHGGYEQFF; DNA: TGTGCCAGCAATCATGGGGGCTATGAGCAGTTCTTC
J: TRBJ2-5; V: TRBV19; length: 15; size: .; D: TRBD1; CDR3: CASSMTPGQQETQYF; DNA: TGTGCCAGTAGTATGACCCCGGGACAGCAAGAGACCCAGTACTTC
J: TRBJ2-5; V: TRBV6-5; length: 11; size: .; D: TRBD1; CDR3: CASQGWETQYF; DNA: TGTGCCTCACAGGGGTGGGAGACCCAGTACTTC
J: TRBJ1-1; V: TRBV27; length: 17; size: .; D: .; CDR3: CASSLWAGGALNTEAFF; DNA: TGTGCCAGCAGTTTATGGGCTGGGGGGGCCCTAAACACTGAAGCTTTCTTT
J: TRBJ2-3; V: TRBV18; length: 18; size: once; D: .; CDR3: CASSPAPWVRGITDTQYF; DNA: TGTGCCAGCTCACCCGCCCCGTGGGTTCGGGGAATCACAGATACGCAGTATTTT
J: TRBJ1-2; V: TRBV19; length: 14; size: few; D: TRBD1; CDR3: CASSIRQGDYGYTF; DNA: TGTGCCAGTAGTATCAGACAGGGAGACTATGGCTACACCTTC
J: TRBJ2-3; V: TRBV27; length: 16; size: .; D: .; CDR3: CASSSPIDLGTDTQYF; DNA: TGTGCCAGCAGTTCCCCTATAGATTTGGGCACAGATACGCAGTATTTT
J: TRBJ1-1; V: TRBV3-1/TRBV3-2; length: 14; size: few; D: .; CDR3: CASSEPQGWAEAFF; DNA: TGTGCCAGCAGCGAACCTCAGGGTTGGGCTGAAGCTTTCTTT
J: TRBJ2-7; V: TRBV3-1/TRBV3-2; length: 14; size: .; D: .; CDR3: CASSQAEVSYEQYF; DNA: TGTGCCAGCAGCCAAGCGGAGGTATCCTACGAGCAGTACTTC
J: TRBJ1-5; V: TRBV6-5; length: 15; size: .; D: TRBD1; CDR3: CASSVDRGKYQPQHF; DNA: TGTGCCAGCAGCGTCGACAGGGGGAAGTATCAGCCCCAGCATTTT
J: TRBJ2-5; V: TRBV7-6; length: 19; size: .; D: .; CDR3: CASSLTSGLLAGSQETQYF; DNA: TGTGCCAGCAGCTTAACTTCGGGTCTCCTCGCGGGCTCCCAAGAGACCCAGTACTTC
J: TRBJ1-5; V: TRBV2; length: 13; size: .; D: .; CDR3: CASSGQPNQPQHF; DNA: TGTGCCAGCAGTGGACAGCCAAATCAGCCCCAGCATTTT
J: TRBJ2-7; V: TRBV15; length: 14; size: .; D: .; CDR3: CATAREGTVYEQYF; DNA: TGTGCCACCGCACGAGAGGGTACAGTCTACGAGCAGTACTTC
J: TRBJ2-7; V: TRBV5-4; length: 15; size: .; D: .; CDR3: CASSLASSAHYEQYF; DNA: TGTGCCAGCAGCTTGGCTTCTAGCGCTCACTACGAGCAGTACTTC
J: TRBJ2-1; V: TRBV9; length: 15; size: .; D: TRBD2; CDR3: CASSASGSPYNEQFF; DNA: TGTGCCAGCAGCGCTAGCGGGAGTCCCTACAATGAGCAGTTCTTC
J: TRBJ2-3; V: TRBV5-6; length: 15; size: .; D: TRBD1; CDR3: CASSWGTGKYVTQYF; DNA: TGTGCCAGCAGCTGGGGGACAGGGAAGTATGTTACGCAGTATTTT
J: TRBJ2-7; V: TRBV2; length: 13; size: .; D: .; CDR3: CASRPGLTYEQYF; DNA: TGTGCCAGCAGGCCGGGACTTACCTACGAGCAGTACTTC
J: TRBJ2-1; V: TRBV12-3/TRBV12-4; length: 13; size: many; D: TRBD1; CDR3: CASTEGQSNEQFF; DNA: TGTGCCAGCACCGAGGGACAGAGCAATGAGCAGTTCTTC
J: TRBJ2-1; V: TRBV5-6; length: 15; size: once; D: .; CDR3: CASSFTPTVYNEQFF; DNA: TGTGCCAGCAGCTTCACCCCGACAGTTTACAATGAGCAGTTCTTC
J: TRBJ2-5; V: TRBV5-4; length: 16; size: .; D: .; CDR3: CASNWGGSAPQETQYF; DNA: TGTGCCAGCAACTGGGGGGGCTCAGCCCCCCAAGAGACCCAGTACTTC
J: TRBJ2-7; V: TRBV3-1/TRBV3-2; length: 15; size: .; D: .; CDR3: CASSQDLGEGREQYF; DNA: TGTGCCAGCAGCCAAGATCTAGGGGAAGGACGGGAGCAGTACTTC
J: TRBJ2-3; V: TRBV7-9; length: 14; size: .; D: .; CDR3: CASSTRGRTDTQYF; DNA: TGTGCCAGCAGCACTAGAGGCCGCACAGATACGCAGTATTTT
J: TRBJ1-2; V: TRBV11-2; length: 13; size: .; D: TRBD1; CDR3: CASSQAGTGGYTF; DNA: TGTGCCAGCAGCCAAGCCGGGACAGGGGGCTACACCTTC
J: TRBJ1-6; V: TRBV10-3; length: 16; size: .; D: TRBD1; CDR3: CAISESRDSDNSPLHF; DNA: TGTGCCATCAGTGAGTCGAGGGACAGCGACAATTCACCCCTCCACTTT
J: TRBJ2-7; V: TRBV5-4; length: 11; size: few; D: .; CDR3: CASSFVYEQYF; DNA: TGTGCCAGCAGCTTCGTCTACGAGCAGTACTTC
J: TRBJ2-3; V: TRBV4-1; length: 15; size: .; D: .; CDR3: CASSQDGRYTDTQYF; DNA: TGCGCCAGCAGCCAAGACGGCAGGTACACAGATACGCAGTATTTT
J: TRBJ2-3; V: TRBV7-3; length: 15; size: .; D: TRBD1; CDR3: CASSLTGQGPDTQYF; DNA: TGTGCCAGCAGCTTAACCGGACAGGGCCCAGATACGCAGTATTTT
J: TRBJ1-1; V: TRBV6-5; length: 13; size: .; D: TRBD1; CDR3: CASSVGVGQAAFF; DNA: TGTGCCAGCAGCGTGGGAGTGGGACAGGCGGCTTTCTTT
J: TRBJ2-3; V: TRBV9; length: 15; size: .; D: .; CDR3: CASSYRHQYTDTQYF; DNA: TGTGCCAGCAGCTATCGACACCAATACACAGATACGCAGTATTTT
J: TRBJ1-5; V: TRBV19; length: 21; size: once; D: TRBD1; CDR3: CASSIAGQGAVLRLGNQPQHF; DNA: TGTGCCAGTAGTATAGCCGGACAGGGGGCGGTTCTGAGGCTCGGCAATCAGCCCCAGCATTTT
J: TRBJ1-2; V: TRBV7-2; length: 14; size: .; D: TRBD1; CDR3: CASSTRGTDYGYTF; DNA: TGTGCCAGCAGCACGCGAGGGACAGACTATGGCTACACCTTC
J: TRBJ1-5; V: TRBV27; length: 13; size: .; D: .; CDR3: CASRPGGNQPQHF; DNA: TGTGCCAGCAGACCCGGGGGCAATCAGCCCCAGCATTTT
J: TRBJ2-1; V: TRBV18; length: 15; size: few; D: TRBD1; CDR3: CASSPRQGYDNEQFF; DNA: TGTGCCAGCTCTCCTCGACAGGGATATGACAATGAGCAGTTCTTC
J: TRBJ2-1; V: TRBV7-3; length: 14; size: .; D: .; CDR3: CASSTDSFGYEQFF; DNA: TGTGCCAGCAGCACGGACTCTTTCGGCTATGAGCAGTTCTTC
J: TRBJ1-2; V: TRBV3-1/TRBV3-2; length: 13; size: .; D: .; CDR3: CASRGGLDYGYTF; DNA: TGTGCCAGCAGGGGAGGGTTAGACTATGGCTACACCTTC
J: TRBJ1-1; V: TRBV5-1; length: 16; size: .; D: TRBD1; CDR3: CASSDDRGFMNTEAFF; DNA: TGCGCCAGCAGTGACGACAGGGGTTTTATGAACACTGAAGCTTTCTTT
J: TRBJ2-1; V: TRBV14; length: 13; size: once; D: .; CDR3: CASSRGGYNEQFF; DNA: TGTGCCAGCAGCCGTGGAGGGTACAATGAGCAGTTCTTC
J: TRBJ2-6; V: TRBV7-3; length: 18; size: .; D: .; CDR3: CASSLTAPGGPGANVLTF; DNA: TGTGCCAGCAGCTTAACGGCCCCCGGTGGGCCTGGGGCCAACGTCCTGACTTTC
J: TRBJ2-5; V: TRBV11-3; length: 14; size: once; D: TRBD2; CDR3: CASSPGGGKETQYF; DNA: TGTGCCAGCAGCCCCGGGGGGGGTAAAGAGACCCAGTACTTC
J: TRBJ2-1; V: TRBV6-6; length: 12; size: once; D: .; CDR3: CASSPRDNEQFF; DNA: TGTGCCAGCAGTCCCAGGGACAATGAGCAGTTCTTC
J: TRBJ1-6; V: TRBV7-9; length: 14; size: .; D: .; CDR3: CASSSLLDNSPLHF; DNA: TGTGCCAGCAGCTCCCTTTTAGATAATTCACCCCTCCACTTT
J: TRBJ1-4; V: TRBV5-1; length: 12; size: .; D: .; CDR3: CASSLTGEKLFF; DNA: TGCGCCAGCAGCTTGACGGGGGAAAAACTGTTTTTT
J: TRBJ2-7; V: TRBV10-2; length: 15; size: .; D: .; CDR3: CASSVEVIGAYEQYF; DNA: TGCGCCAGCAGTGTCGAGGTTATAGGGGCCTACGAGCAGTACTTC
J: TRBJ1-3; V: TRBV10-3; length: 14; size: .; D: .; CDR3: CATHTNPVGNTIYF; DNA: TGTGCCACCCATACGAACCCAGTCGGAAACACCATATATTTT
J: TRBJ1-5; V: TRBV6-1; length: 17; size: few; D: .; CDR3: CASSEEVAGYSNQPQHF; DNA: TGTGCCAGCAGTGAAGAGGTGGCAGGATATAGCAATCAGCCCCAGCATTTT
J: TRBJ1-2; V: TRBV9; length: 12; size: many; D: .; CDR3: CASSRANYGYTF; DNA: TGTGCCAGCAGCCGGGCTAACTATGGCTACACCTTC
J: TRBJ2-7; V: TRBV3-1/TRBV3-2; length: 14; size: .; D: TRBD1; CDR3: CASSARDRGNEQYF; DNA: TGTGCCAGCAGCGCCCGGGACAGGGGGAACGAGCAGTACTTC
J: TRBJ2-5; V: TRBV18; length: 13; size: .; D: .; CDR3: CASSQDSGETQYF; DNA: TGTGCCAGCTCACAAGATTCGGGGGAGACCCAGTACTTC
J: TRBJ1-4; V: TRBV5-1; length: 14; size: .; D: TRBD1; CDR3: CASSLGDRNEKLFF; DNA: TGCGCCAGCAGCTTGGGGGACAGGAATGAAAAACTGTTTTTT
J: TRBJ2-1; V: TRBV27; length: 14; size: .; D: .; CDR3: CASRREATYNEQFF; DNA: TGTGCCAGCAGAAGGGAGGCGACCTACAATGAGCAGTTCTTC
J: TRBJ1-6; V: TRBV7-6; length: 15; size: once; D: .; CDR3: CASSLGQGYNSPLHF; DNA: TGTGCCAGCAGCTTAGGGCAGGGCTATAATTCACCCCTCCACTTT
J: TRBJ2-1; V: TRBV2; length: 16; size: .; D: TRBD2; CDR3: CASSLTSGLSYNEQFF; DNA: TGTGCCAGCAGCCTCACTAGCGGCCTCTCCTACAATGAGCAGTTCTTC
J: TRBJ1-2; V: TRBV6-5; length: 11; size: .; D: .; CDR3: CASVQNYGYTF; DNA: TGTGCCAGCGTCCAGAACTATGGCTACACCTTC
J: TRBJ2-1; V: TRBV13; length: 14; size: .; D: .; CDR3: CASSLGYFYNEQFF; DNA: TGTGCCAGCAGCTTAGGCTACTTCTACAATGAGCAGTTCTTC
J: TRBJ2-7; V: TRBV5-1; length: 15; size: .; D: .; CDR3: CASSLDGRVTYEQYF; DNA: TGCGCCAGCAGCTTGGACGGCAGGGTGACGTACGAGCAGTACTTC